Following are 21 T cell receptor beta chains from one sample sequenced in a study of T-cell reconstitution after alpha-beta-depleted transplantation in children. TCRbeta library preparation incorporated unique molecular identifiers. TCRdb redid the calling of the PCR reads with MiXCR, one entry per CDR3 protein. The repertoire holds 200,000 to 250,000 distinct CDR3 sequences, approximately 8.9% seen once, with 6.3% in the top ten. The specimen was PBMCs, mostly from graft donor cells, collected 180 days after TCRalphabeta/CD19-depleted stem cell transplant. These receptors originate from a male patient aged 10-17 years who had a stem cell transplant for acute lymphoblastic leukemia, so the T cells may come from the graft donor.

This chain's CDR3 is CASSPRQGGSTGELFF. CDR3 nucleotide sequence: TGTGCCAGCTCACCGCGCCAGGGGGGTTCCACCGGGGAGCTGTTTTTT. The chain uses TRBV18 and TRBJ2-2, with D tentatively TRBD1 (7 bases). This CDR3 has 16 amino acids. V dropped 3 bases and J dropped 4 bases, with 15 bases sitting between them. Germline V CDR1 and CDR2: KGHSH, LQKENI.

The sample holds many counts of this clonotype. V gene TRBV29-1 combines with J gene TRBJ2-7; the match to TRBD1 covers 12 bases. The CDR3 covers 18 residues. Germline values: CDR1 SQVTM, CDR2 ANQGSEA. J lost 1 base, V lost 8 bases, and 18 bases had no gene match. The CDR3 is CSFIRKGQGATHSYEQYF. CDR3 nucleotides: TGCAGCTTCATTAGAAAGGGACAGGGGGCAACCCATTCCTACGAGCAGTACTTC.

In its sample, this clonotype was seen many times. The rearrangement links TRBV5-1 to TRBJ2-3; D not resolved. CDR3 length: 16 residues. Per the germline V gene, CDR1 is SGHRS and CDR2 is YFSETQ. V gave up 4 bases and J gave up 0 bases, with 15 bases separating them. The CDR3 loop is CASSLVAQPSTDTQYF. CDR3 nucleotide sequence: TGCGCCAGCAGCCTGGTCGCGCAGCCTAGCACAGATACGCAGTATTTT. Supplemented by reference TRBV5-1 and TRBJ2-3, the full variable domain reads KAGVTQTPRYLIKTRGQQVTLSCSPISGHRSVSWYQQTPGQGLQFLFEYFSETQRNKGNFPGRFSGRQFSNSRSEMNVSTLELGDSALYLCASSLVAQPSTDTQYFGPGTRLTVL.

A few counts support this clonotype. The CDR3 region has the DNA TGCAGTGCTAGTAACAGGGGAACTGAAGCTTTCTTT. Translating gives CSASNRGTEAFF. This chain connects TRBV20-1 to TRBJ1-1; 7 nucleotides align to TRBD1. CDR3 size: 12 residues. Losses at the gene ends were 3 bases for V and 5 bases for J; bases not matched to a gene: 3. Germline V gene data show CDR1 as DFQATT and CDR2 as SNEGSKA (reference sequence).

This clonotype has at least ten counts. The chain is built from TRBV12-3 or TRBV12-4 and TRBJ1-6; D gene uncertain. This CDR3 contains 16 residues. V lost 1 base and J lost 1, with 8 bases in between. CDR3 nucleotide sequence: TGTGCCAGCAGTTTAGGGAGGGAATCCTATAATTCACCCCTCCACTTT. Amino acids: CASSLGRESYNSPLHF.

This clonotype was counted at least ten times. The rearrangement links TRBV10-3 to TRBJ1-4, with a tentative D call TRBD1 (6 bases). CDR3 length: 14 amino acids. Germline CDR1 reads ENHRY; CDR2 reads SYGVKD. With 8 bases removed from V and 4 bases from J, the gap between germline ends came to 14 bases. CDR3 in DNA: TGTGCCATCGGTTCGGGGGGCCTTAATGAAAAACTGTTTTTT. It encodes CAIGSGGLNEKLFF.

In this sample, this clonotype turned up many times. V and J are TRBV28 and TRBJ2-1, with 8 bases lining up with TRBD2. Losses at the gene ends were 3 bases for V and 2 bases for J; bases not matched to a gene: 6. CDR3 length equals 16 residues. The V gene's germline CDR1 is MDHEN and CDR2 SYDVKM. Here the CDR3 DNA reads TGTGCCAGCAGTTTGGAGGGACTAGGGGCCTACAATGAGCAGTTCTTC. Protein product: CASSLEGLGAYNEQFF.

Ten or more counts support this clonotype. This chain links TRBV28 with TRBJ2-1; D gene uncertain. This CDR3 has 14 amino acids. In germline, CDR1 is MDHEN, CDR2 SYDVKM. V dropped 3 bases and J dropped 2 bases, with 8 bases sitting between them. The CDR3 DNA follows: TGTGCCAGCAGTTTCGGGTTAACCTACAATGAGCAGTTCTTC. As protein: CASSFGLTYNEQFF. Filled out from reference TRBV28 and TRBJ2-1, the complete variable domain reads DVKVTQSSRYLVKRTGEKVFLECVQDMDHENMFWYRQDPGLGLRLIYFSYDVKMKEKGDIPEGYSVSREKKERFSLILESASTNQTSMYLCASSFGLTYNEQFFGPGTRLTVL.

This clonotype occurred a few times. V usage is TRBV19 and J usage is TRBJ2-3; D is perhaps TRBD1 (5 bases). The CDR3 is 15 residues long. The germline CDR1 and CDR2 sequences are LNHDA and SQIVND (reference sequence). V was trimmed by 3 bases and J by 3 bases, leaving 13 bases between them. The CDR3 reads CASSIGHLGTDTQYF. Written as DNA, the CDR3 is TGTGCCAGTAGTATCGGACACCTTGGAACAGATACGCAGTATTTT.

This clonotype was found many times. The V call is TRBV7-2, the J call TRBJ2-2; 8 bases match TRBD2. J was trimmed by 7 bases and V by 2 bases; bases with no gene match: 9. The CDR3 extends over 16 amino acids. Germline lookup yields CDR1 SGHTA and CDR2 FQGNSA. This chain's CDR3 is CASSLYQRGFLGELFF. In DNA, the CDR3 is TGTGCCAGCAGCTTATACCAGCGGGGGTTTCTCGGGGAGCTGTTTTTT.

This clonotype was counted ten times or more. V is TRBV25-1 and J is TRBJ2-1; D not resolved. V was pared by 4 bases and J by 4 bases, with 14 bases between. Per the germline V gene, CDR1 is MGHDK and CDR2 is SYGVNS. This CDR3 comprises 15 residues. CDR3 DNA sequence: TGTGCCAGCAGTGGGGGATATTCTAGGTACAATGAGCAGTTCTTC. Translating it yields CASSGGYSRYNEQFF.

This clonotype was seen ten or more times. The V gene is TRBV7-2, the J gene TRBJ1-2; TRBD1 agrees at 8 bases. With 4 bases clipped from V and 4 bases from J, the junction kept 17 bases outside the gene matches. This CDR3 comprises 18 residues. Germline CDR1 and CDR2: SGHTA and FQGNSA. This CDR3 is CASSSTGGMGDTGYGYTF. CDR3 nucleotide sequence: TGTGCCAGCAGCTCAACAGGGGGAATGGGAGATACAGGCTATGGCTACACCTTC.

The chain joins TRBV20-1 to TRBJ2-4, with D uncertain. CDR1 DFQATT and CDR2 SNEGSKA come from the germline V gene (reference sequence). Trimming took off 0 bases at V and 10 bases at J, with 13 bases between the two ends. The CDR3 length is 13 residues. The CDR3 region is CSARDLWRPIQYF. DNA for the CDR3: TGCAGTGCTAGAGATTTGTGGCGCCCAATTCAGTACTTC.

Notes on this clonotype: A much more abundant neighbour one base away suggests this may be a read error. J is TRBJ1-1 and V is TRBV7-3; D ambiguous. Germline CDR1 SGHTA, CDR2 FQGTGA. The CDR3 totals 13 residues. Here the CDR3 DNA reads TGTACCAGCAGCTTCACCTCGAACACTGAAGCTTTCTTT. As protein: CTSSFTSNTEAFF.

This clonotype was picked up many times. This rearrangement joins TRBV25-1 to TRBJ1-3; D not resolved. Germline V gene lookup returns CDR1 MGHDK and CDR2 SYGVNS. Trimming pared 5 bases from V and 0 bases from J, leaving 8 bases between. The CDR3 spans 14 residues. The CDR3 loop is CASSMGFSGNTIYF. The CDR3 DNA follows: TGTGCCAGCAGTATGGGGTTCTCTGGAAACACCATATATTTT.

At least ten counts were recorded for this clonotype. The gene calls are TRBV7-8 and TRBJ1-2; a possible D gene is TRBD1 (6 bases). Trimming pared 5 bases from V and 0 bases from J, leaving 10 bases between. CDR1 SGHVS and CDR2 FQNEAQ come from the germline V gene. This CDR3 has 14 amino acids. This chain's CDR3 is CASSRDTPNYGYTF. In DNA form, the CDR3 reads TGTGCCAGCAGCCGGGACACCCCTAACTATGGCTACACCTTC.

Of note for this clonotype: A read error may be the cause here, since a much bigger clone is one base away. V is TRBV5-1 and J is TRBJ2-5, with D possibly TRBD2 on 6 matching bases. Trimming shortened V by 0 bases and J by 3 bases, and 21 bases separated the two germline ends. Germline V CDR1 and CDR2: SGHRS, YFSETQ. CDR3 length equals 18 residues. The CDR3 loop reads CASSLEIPGVGREETQYF. CDR3 nucleotides: TGCGCCAGCAGCTTGGAAATACCGGGAGTGGGGAGAGAAGAGACCCAGTACTTC. Filled out from reference TRBV5-1 and TRBJ2-5, the complete variable domain reads KAGVTQTPRYLIKTRGQQVTLSCSPISGHRSVSWYQQTPGQGLQFLFEYFSETQRNKGNFPGRFSGRQFSNSRSEMNVSTLELGDSALYLCASSLEIPGVGREETQYFGPGTRLLVL.

The chain combines TRBV20-1 with TRBJ2-7; D perhaps matches TRBD2 (6 bases). V was shortened by 6 bases and J by 3 bases, with 18 bases between the two germline ends. Germline V gives CDR1 DFQATT, CDR2 SNEGSKA (reference sequence). The CDR3 sequence is 14 residues long. The DNA of the CDR3 is TGCAGTGCCCCTAAGGCGGGGACGGACTACGAGCAGTACTTC. Amino acid sequence: CSAPKAGTDYEQYF.

As regards this clonotype: This clone may be a read error of a much larger clone one base away. The CDR3 region has the DNA TGTGCCAGCAGCCCCCGGACTAGCGGGACGTACAATGAGCAGTTCTTC. Protein sequence: CASSPRTSGTYNEQFF. The chain has TRBV7-3 and TRBJ2-1, with 12 bases lining up with TRBD2. Trimming at V came to 5 bases and at J to 4 bases, leaving 6 bases not matched to a gene. CDR3 length: 16 residues. CDR1 SGHTA and CDR2 FQGTGA come from the germline V gene.

This clonotype was detected only a few times. The chain links TRBV19 to TRBJ2-1; unclear D gene. Germline CDR1 and CDR2: LNHDA and SQIVND (reference sequence). CDR3 length equals 12 residues. With 5 bases removed from V and 6 bases from J, the gap between germline ends came to 8 bases. In nucleotides, the CDR3 is TGTGCCAGTAGTTCAGTCATCAATGAGCAGTTCTTC. Amino acids: CASSSVINEQFF.

This clonotype has at least ten counts. CDR3 bases: TGTGCCAGCAGCCCCGGACAGGGGGCTAACAATGAGCAGTTCTTC. Its translation: CASSPGQGANNEQFF. The gene calls are TRBV7-9 and TRBJ2-1; 11 bases are a match to TRBD1. The CDR3 has 15 amino acids. Germline V gene sequence: CDR1 SEHNR, CDR2 FQNEAQ (reference sequence). V lost 5 bases to trimming and J lost 5 bases; unmatched junction nucleotides: 5.